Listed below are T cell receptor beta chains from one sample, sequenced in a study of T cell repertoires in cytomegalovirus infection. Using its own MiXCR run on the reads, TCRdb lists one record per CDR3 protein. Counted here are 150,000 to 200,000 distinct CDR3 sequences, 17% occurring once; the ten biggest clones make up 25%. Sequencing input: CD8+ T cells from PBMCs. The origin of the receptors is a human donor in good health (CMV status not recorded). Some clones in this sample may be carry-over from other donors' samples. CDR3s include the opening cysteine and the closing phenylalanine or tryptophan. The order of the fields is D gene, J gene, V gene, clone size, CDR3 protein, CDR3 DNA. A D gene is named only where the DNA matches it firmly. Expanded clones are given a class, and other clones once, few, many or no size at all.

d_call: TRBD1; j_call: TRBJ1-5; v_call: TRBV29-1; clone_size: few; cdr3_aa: CSIRTGGNQPQHF; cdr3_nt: TGCAGCATCCGGACAGGGGGCAATCAGCCCCAGCATTTT
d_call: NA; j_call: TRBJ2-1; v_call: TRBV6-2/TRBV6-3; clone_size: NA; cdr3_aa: CASSYSPVFLDEQFF; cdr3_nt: TGTGCCAGCAGTTACTCGCCAGTTTTCTTGGATGAGCAGTTCTTC
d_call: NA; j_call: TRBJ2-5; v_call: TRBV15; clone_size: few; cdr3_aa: CATSRDGNRETQYF; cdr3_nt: TGTGCCACCAGCAGAGATGGGAATAGAGAGACCCAGTACTTC
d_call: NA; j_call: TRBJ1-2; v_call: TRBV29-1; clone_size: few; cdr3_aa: CSVKGFTNYGYTF; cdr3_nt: TGCAGCGTTAAGGGGTTCACTAACTATGGCTACACCTTC
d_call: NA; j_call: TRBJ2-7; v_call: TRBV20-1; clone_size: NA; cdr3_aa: CSARERSSYEQYF; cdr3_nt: TGCAGTGCTAGAGAGAGGTCCTCCTACGAGCAGTACTTC
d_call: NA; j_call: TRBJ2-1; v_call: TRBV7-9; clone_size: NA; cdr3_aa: CASSPTDGPYNEQFF; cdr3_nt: TGTGCCAGCAGTCCGACAGATGGGCCCTACAATGAGCAGTTCTTC
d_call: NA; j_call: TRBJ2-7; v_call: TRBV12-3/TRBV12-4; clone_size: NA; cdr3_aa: CASTQGGRGFHEQYF; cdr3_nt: TGTGCCAGCACCCAAGGTGGCAGGGGATTCCACGAGCAGTACTTC
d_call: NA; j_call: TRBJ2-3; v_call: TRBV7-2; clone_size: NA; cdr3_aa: CASSFRQASLTGAHTQYF; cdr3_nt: TGTGCCAGCAGCTTTCGGCAGGCCTCTCTCACGGGGGCCCATACGCAGTATTTT
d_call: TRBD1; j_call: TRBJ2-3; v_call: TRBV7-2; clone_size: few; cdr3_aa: CASSPGDRATDTQYF; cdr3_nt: TGTGCCAGCAGCCCCGGGGACAGAGCCACAGATACGCAGTATTTT
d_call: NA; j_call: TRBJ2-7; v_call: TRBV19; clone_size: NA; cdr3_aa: CASSPIGRGNHEQYF; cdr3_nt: TGTGCCAGTAGTCCTATAGGTCGCGGGAACCACGAGCAGTACTTC
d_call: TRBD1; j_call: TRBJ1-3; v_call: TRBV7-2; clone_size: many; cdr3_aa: CASILDRAGNTIYF; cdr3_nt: TGTGCCAGCATCCTCGACAGGGCTGGAAACACCATATATTTT
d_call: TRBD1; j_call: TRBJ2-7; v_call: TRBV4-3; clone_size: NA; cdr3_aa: CASSQDLTGGLLDYEQYF; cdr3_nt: TGCGCCAGCAGCCAAGATTTGACAGGGGGTCTACTTGACTACGAGCAGTACTTC
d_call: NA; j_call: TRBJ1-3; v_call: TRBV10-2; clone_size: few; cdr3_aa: CASSEPTSDGNTIYF; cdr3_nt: TGCGCCAGCAGTGAGCCCACCTCAGACGGAAACACCATATATTTT
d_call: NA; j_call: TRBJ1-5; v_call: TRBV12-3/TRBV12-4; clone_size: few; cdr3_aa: CASMTAGWGNQPQHF; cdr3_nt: TGTGCCAGCATGACCGCGGGGTGGGGTAATCAGCCCCAGCATTTT
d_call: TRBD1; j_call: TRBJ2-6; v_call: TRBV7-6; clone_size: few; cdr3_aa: CASSLVTGGIGANVLTF; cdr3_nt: TGTGCCAGCAGCTTAGTTACAGGGGGAATTGGGGCCAACGTCCTGACTTTC
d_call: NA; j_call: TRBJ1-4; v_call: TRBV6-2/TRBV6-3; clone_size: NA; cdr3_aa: CASSRIQGPNEKLFF; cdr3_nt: TGTGCCAGCAGTCGGATCCAGGGCCCTAATGAAAAACTGTTTTTT
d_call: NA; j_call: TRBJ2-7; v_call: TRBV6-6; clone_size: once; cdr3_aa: CASSVRDIPSYEQYF; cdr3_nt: TGTGCCAGCAGTGTCCGGGACATACCATCCTACGAGCAGTACTTC
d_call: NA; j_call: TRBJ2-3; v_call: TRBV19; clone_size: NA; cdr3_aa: CASSRDLGDTQYF; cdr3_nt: TGTGCCAGTAGTCGGGATCTGGGAGATACGCAGTATTTT
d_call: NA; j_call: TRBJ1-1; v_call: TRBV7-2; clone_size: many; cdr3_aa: CASSFRDYMNTEAFF; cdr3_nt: TGTGCCAGCAGCTTTAGGGATTACATGAACACTGAAGCTTTCTTT
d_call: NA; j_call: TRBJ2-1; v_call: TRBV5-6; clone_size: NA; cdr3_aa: CASTRGPYEQFF; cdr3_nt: TGTGCCAGCACGCGGGGGCCCTATGAGCAGTTCTTC
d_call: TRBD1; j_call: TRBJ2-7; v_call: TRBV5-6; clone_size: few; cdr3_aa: CASSPRDSEQYF; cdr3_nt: TGTGCCAGCAGCCCCCGGGACAGCGAGCAGTACTTC
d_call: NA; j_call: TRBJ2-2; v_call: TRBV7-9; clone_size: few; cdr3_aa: CASSPREQGHPTGELFF; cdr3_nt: TGTGCCAGCAGCCCAAGGGAGCAGGGACACCCGACCGGGGAGCTGTTTTTT
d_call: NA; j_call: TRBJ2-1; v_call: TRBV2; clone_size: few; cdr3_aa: CASSEYGTPTGNEQFF; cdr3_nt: TGTGCCAGCAGTGAATACGGGACACCTACGGGCAATGAGCAGTTCTTC
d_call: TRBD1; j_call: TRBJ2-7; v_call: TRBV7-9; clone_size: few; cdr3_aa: CASSPRDRLYEQYF; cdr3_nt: TGTGCCAGCAGCCCCCGGGACAGATTGTACGAGCAGTACTTC